In its sample, the clone carrying this T cell receptor (beta chain) was seen many times. Its target is unknown. V gave up 1 base and J gave up 8 bases, with 15 bases separating them. Per germline, CDR1 SGHTS and CDR2 YDEGEE. This CDR3 spans 14 amino acids. These data come from a study of tumor-infiltrating lymphocytes in primary liver carcinoma. Constant-region priming of around 500 ng total RNA yielded TCR beta cDNA. What produced the TCR beta libraries was three nested multiplex PCR rounds using slightly modified ARM-PCR. A C-beta reverse primer was combined with TRBV1-TRBV30 forward primers in the first two PCR rounds, and each round had around 10 cycles. TCRdb re-analysed the multiplex PCR reads in MiXCR, keeping a single row per CDR3 protein. There are about 100,000 distinct CDR3 sequences in the sample; about 70% occur only once, and 12% lies in the top ten. From about 19-30 mg of unsorted bulk tissue, DNA and RNA were co-extracted together. Surgery removed the patients' primary liver carcinoma.

Study-wide results and caveats: Among the pair types, tumor region pairs showed more overlap than tumor-adjacent and tumor-blood pairs. Tumor top-250-clone fractions significantly exceeded those of blood (p = 0.039).

The clonotype originates from a woman aged 55 to 70 with primary liver carcinoma and hepatitis B virus infection. The sequencing sample was made of liver tumor tissue from sampling region 2. Subset meaning: tumor region T2, inferior pole. The V gene is TRBV5-8, the J gene TRBJ1-2; D is unresolved. CDR3 region: CASSLHLTREGYTF. Written as DNA, the CDR3 is TGTGCCAGCAGCTTGCATCTGACCCGGGAGGGCTACACCTTC.